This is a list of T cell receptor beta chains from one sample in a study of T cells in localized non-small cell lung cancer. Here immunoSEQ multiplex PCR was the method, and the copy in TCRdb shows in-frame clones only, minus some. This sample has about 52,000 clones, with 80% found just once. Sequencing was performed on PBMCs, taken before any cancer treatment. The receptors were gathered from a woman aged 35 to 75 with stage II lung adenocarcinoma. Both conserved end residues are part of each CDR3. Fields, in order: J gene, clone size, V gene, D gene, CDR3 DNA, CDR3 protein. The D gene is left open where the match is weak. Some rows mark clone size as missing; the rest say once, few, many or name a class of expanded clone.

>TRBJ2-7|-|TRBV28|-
TGTGCCAGCAGTTTTAGGGCGAACGAGCAGTACTTC
CASSFRANEQYF
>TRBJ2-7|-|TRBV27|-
TGTGCCAGCAGTTCGAGGTATGTGCAGTACTTC
CASSSRYVQYF
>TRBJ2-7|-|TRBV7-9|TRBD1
TGTGCCAGCAGCCCCGGACAGGTGTACGAGCAGTACTTC
CASSPGQVYEQYF
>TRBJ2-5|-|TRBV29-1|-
TGCAGCGTCCACCGGGTGGGGGGCGGCGAGACCCAGTACTTC
CSVHRVGGGETQYF
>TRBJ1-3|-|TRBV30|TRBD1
TGTGCCTGGAGCCGCGGGACAGTGGCTGGAAACACCATATATTTT
CAWSRGTVAGNTIYF
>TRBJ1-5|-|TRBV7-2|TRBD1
TGTGCCAGCAGCTTAGTCGGGACAGGGGTCCAGCCCCAGCATTTT
CASSLVGTGVQPQHF
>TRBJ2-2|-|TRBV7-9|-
TGTGCCAGCAGCTTATACCGGGAGGGGGCTGAGCTGTTTTTT
CASSLYREGAELFF
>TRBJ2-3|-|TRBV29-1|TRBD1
TGCAGCGTGGACAGGGCGGAAGATACGCAGTATTTT
CSVDRAEDTQYF
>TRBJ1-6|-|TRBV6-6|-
TGTGCCAGCAGTTACCGTGTAAGATCCAGCCCCCTCCACTTT
CASSYRVRSSPLHF
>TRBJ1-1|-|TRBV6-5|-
TGTGCCAGCAGTTGGACAGTAGCGGGGGACACTGAAGCTTTCTTT
CASSWTVAGDTEAFF
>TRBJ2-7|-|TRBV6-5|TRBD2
TGTGCCAGCAGTTGGGAGCGGGGACCCTACGAGCAGTACTTC
CASSWERGPYEQYF
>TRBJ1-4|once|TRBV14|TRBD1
TGTGCCAGCAGCCAGGCCGGACAGGGGCGAGCTAATGAAAAACTGTTTTTT
CASSQAGQGRANEKLFF
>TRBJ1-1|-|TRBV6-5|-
TGTGCCAGCAGTTACGGGCGTACAGACACTGAAGCTTTCTTT
CASSYGRTDTEAFF
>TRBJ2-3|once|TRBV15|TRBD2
TGTGCCACCAGCAGGTTAATAGCGGGGGCCCTCTCTAGCACAGATACGCAGTATTTT
CATSRLIAGALSSTDTQYF
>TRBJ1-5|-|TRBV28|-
TGTGCCAGCAGTTTTTTCAATCAGCCCCAGCATTTT
CASSFFNQPQHF
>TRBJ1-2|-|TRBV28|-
TGTGCCAGCAGTTTGCCCGGGGACATTAACTATGGCTACACCTTC
CASSLPGDINYGYTF
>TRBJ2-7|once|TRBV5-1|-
TGCGCCAGCAGCTTGGAACCGACCTCCTACGAGCAGTACTTC
CASSLEPTSYEQYF
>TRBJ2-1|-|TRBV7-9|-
TGTGCCAGCAGCGTCCGGGACATCAATGAGCAGTTCTTC
CASSVRDINEQFF